This T cell receptor beta chain was identified in a study of identical twins (dated by TCRdb to the mid-2010s). Background for the entire study: To test whether fetal clonotypes persist, this study deep-sequenced TCR alpha and beta repertoires from monozygotic twins, from unrelated adults of various ages, and from cord blood. To rule out contamination, replicate twin experiments were performed at different times with different library preparation protocols. Beyond this particular receptor, the publication reports: Compared with coincidental sharing between unrelated individuals, out-of-frame TCR alpha sequences shared between twins showed an excess of sequences with low generation probability. Fewer insertions were carried by abundant cord blood beta clonotypes; a weaker similar trend was observed in young adult naive repertoires, while no such trend was observed in memory repertoires. Because the same donors could not be followed over many years, the conclusions relied on cross-sectional statistical analysis. Out-of-frame TCR alpha sharing in monozygotic twins was systematically underestimated by recombination models, whereas sharing between unrelated individuals was in agreement with the recombination models. Invariant T cells such as MAIT and iNKT could partly confound zero-insertion analyses, though diverse VJ usage argued against this for most clonotypes. A weaker excess of twin sharing was found in beta out-of-frame sequences because the signal-to-noise ratio was lowered by fewer shared sequences.

This clonotype turned up a few times. Its specific antigen is unknown. No quality values exist for individual bases; no much larger clone is one base distant. Every donor was a healthy Caucasian. Three pairs of female monozygotic twins, all aged 18 to 29 years, were included in the twin cohort. Peripheral blood mononuclear cells were used as the source from which RNA for TCR libraries was isolated. Germline trimming amounts to 3 bases on V and 3 bases on J, with 4 as the count of junction bases outside the gene matches. CDR1 and CDR2 are drawn from the germline V gene (reference sequence): DFQATT, SNEGSKA. The CDR3, cysteine through phenylalanine, is 14 amino acids long. Only CDR3 DNA remains: 42 bases, in frame from the first base. Library method: 5' RACE. Sequencing relied on an Illumina HiSeq 2000. Template switching introduced a universal primer binding site; the final cDNA contained a unique molecular identifier, enabling accurate counting of TCR cDNA molecules. Specific primers in the conserved constant-segment region were used to synthesize first-strand cDNA for TCR alpha and beta chains. Each cDNA library was double barcoded, with a SMART-Mk sample barcode plus Illumina barcodes, to control for contamination. TruSeq adapter sequences and Illumina sample barcodes were added in two successive PCR steps. TCR alpha and beta cDNA libraries were sequenced on the Illumina HiSeq platform with custom primers. As for how the authors treated the data: Raw reads were processed with MiGEC to extract unique molecular identifiers, and MiXCR was used to determine CDR3 positions. For each individual, recombination models were inferred using an EM algorithm with the repgenHMM and IGoR tools. Shared clonotype analysis was performed with the tcR package in R, normalizing sharing by the product of cloneset sizes. Out-of-frame nonproductive sequences were analyzed to study raw recombination free of thymic and clonal selection effects. Through fastp at Q25 and MiXCR, TCRdb rebuilt clones from the public reads, retaining in-frame beta chains. Here each entry gathers all rows of one CDR3 protein and keeps the most common genes and DNA. The V and J calls shown here were made by TCRdb, not taken from the authors' results. In this sample the table shows some 630,000 distinct CDR3 sequences, roughly 7.2% of which occur a single time. The ten largest account for 1.6% of the sample.

These same records also appear under a second study, on yellow fever vaccine responses in identical twins. The second study's paper adds: According to the authors, the vaccine-induced T cell response in identical twins seemed to be partly convergent and partly specific to each individual. The study precisely tracked vaccine-responding T cell clones in identical twins.

The specimen sequenced was PBMCs. The TCR originated in a young woman in good health. The sequence joins TRBV20-1 to TRBJ2-4, and 8 bases in between align with TRBD2. The encoded CDR3 is CSARRGADKNIQYF. The DNA is TGCAGTGCTAGGCGGGGGGCTGACAAAAACATTCAGTACTTC.